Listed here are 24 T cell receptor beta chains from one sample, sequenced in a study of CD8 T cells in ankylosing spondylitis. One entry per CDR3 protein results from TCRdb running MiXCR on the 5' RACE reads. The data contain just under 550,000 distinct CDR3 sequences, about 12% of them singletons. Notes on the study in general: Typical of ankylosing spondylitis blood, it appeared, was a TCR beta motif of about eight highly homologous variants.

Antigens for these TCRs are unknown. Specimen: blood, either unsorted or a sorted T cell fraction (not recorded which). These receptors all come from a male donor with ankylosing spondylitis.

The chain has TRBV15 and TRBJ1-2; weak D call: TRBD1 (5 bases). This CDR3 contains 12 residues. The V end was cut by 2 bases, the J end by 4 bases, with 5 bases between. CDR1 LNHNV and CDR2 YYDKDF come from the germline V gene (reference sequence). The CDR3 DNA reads TGTGCCACCAGCAGACAGGGCTATGGCTACACCTTC. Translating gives CATSRQGYGYTF.

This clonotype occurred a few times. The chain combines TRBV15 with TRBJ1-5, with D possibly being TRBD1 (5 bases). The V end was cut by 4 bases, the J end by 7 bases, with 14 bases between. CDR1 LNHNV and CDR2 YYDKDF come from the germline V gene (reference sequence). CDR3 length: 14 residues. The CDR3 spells CATSTRQFPQPQHF. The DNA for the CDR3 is TGTGCCACCAGCACTAGACAGTTCCCCCAGCCCCAGCATTTT.

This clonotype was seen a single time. CDR3 protein: CASSFSSSGSTDTQYF. DNA for the CDR3: TGTGCCAGCAGTTTTTCGTCTAGCGGAAGCACAGATACGCAGTATTTT. The V call is TRBV12-3 or TRBV12-4, the J call TRBJ2-3; 7 positions agree with TRBD2. The length of the CDR3 is 16 residues. Losses at the gene ends were 3 bases for V and 0 bases for J; bases not matched to a gene: 6.

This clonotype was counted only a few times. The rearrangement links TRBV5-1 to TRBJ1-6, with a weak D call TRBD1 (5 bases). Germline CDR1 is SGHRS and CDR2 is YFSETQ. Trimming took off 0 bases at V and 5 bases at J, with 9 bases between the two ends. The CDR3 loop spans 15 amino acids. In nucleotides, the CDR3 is TGCGCCAGCAGCTTGGGGGGACGGAATAATTCACCCCTCCACTTT. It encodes CASSLGGRNNSPLHF.

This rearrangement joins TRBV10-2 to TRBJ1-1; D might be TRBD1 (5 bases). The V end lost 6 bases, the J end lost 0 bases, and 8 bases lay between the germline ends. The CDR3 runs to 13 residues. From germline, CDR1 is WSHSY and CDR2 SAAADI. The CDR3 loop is CASRRGMNTEAFF. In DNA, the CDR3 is TGCGCCAGCAGGAGGGGTATGAACACTGAAGCTTTCTTT.

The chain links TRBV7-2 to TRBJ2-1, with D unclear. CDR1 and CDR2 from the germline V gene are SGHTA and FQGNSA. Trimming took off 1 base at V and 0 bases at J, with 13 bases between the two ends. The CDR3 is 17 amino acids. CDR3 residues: CASSLVPRIGSYNEQFF. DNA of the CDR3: TGTGCCAGCAGCTTAGTACCTAGGATCGGCTCCTACAATGAGCAGTTCTTC.

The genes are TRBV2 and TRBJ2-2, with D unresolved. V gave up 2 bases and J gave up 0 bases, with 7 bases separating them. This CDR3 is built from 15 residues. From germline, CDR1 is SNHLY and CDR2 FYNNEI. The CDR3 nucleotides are TGTGCCAGCAGTGAATACACCGCGAACACCGGGGAGCTGTTTTTT. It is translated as CASSEYTANTGELFF.

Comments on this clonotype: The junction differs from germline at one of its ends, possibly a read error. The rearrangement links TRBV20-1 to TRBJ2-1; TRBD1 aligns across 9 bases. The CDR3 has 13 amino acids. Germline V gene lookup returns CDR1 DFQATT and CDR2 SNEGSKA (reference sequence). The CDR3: CSAVGTGYTEQFF. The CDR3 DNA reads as TGCAGTGCAGTAGGGACAGGGTACACTGAGCAGTTCTTC.

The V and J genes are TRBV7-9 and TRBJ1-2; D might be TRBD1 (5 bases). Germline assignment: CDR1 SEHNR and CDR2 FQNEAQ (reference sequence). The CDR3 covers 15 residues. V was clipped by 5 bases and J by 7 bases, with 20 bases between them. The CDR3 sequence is CASSPGTQGRAGYTF. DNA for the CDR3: TGTGCCAGCAGCCCCGGAACCCAGGGTAGGGCTGGCTACACCTTC. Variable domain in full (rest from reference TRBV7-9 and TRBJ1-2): DTGVSQNPRHKITKRGQNVTFRCDPISEHNRLYWYRQTLGQGPEFLTYFQNEAQLEKSRLLSDRFSAERPKGSFSTLEIQRTEQGDSAMYLCASSPGTQGRAGYTFGSGTRLTVV.

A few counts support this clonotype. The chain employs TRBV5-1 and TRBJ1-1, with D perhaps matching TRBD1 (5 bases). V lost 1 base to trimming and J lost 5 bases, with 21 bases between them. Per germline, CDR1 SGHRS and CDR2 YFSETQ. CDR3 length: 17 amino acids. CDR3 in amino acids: CASSLLGGPAGPTEAFF. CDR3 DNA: TGCGCCAGCAGCTTGTTGGGGGGACCGGCGGGACCAACTGAAGCTTTCTTT.

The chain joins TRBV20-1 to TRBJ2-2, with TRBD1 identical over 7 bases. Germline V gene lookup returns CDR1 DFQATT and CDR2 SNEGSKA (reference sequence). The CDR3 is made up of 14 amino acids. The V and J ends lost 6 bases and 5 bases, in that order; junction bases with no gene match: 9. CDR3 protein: CSALGTVRTGELFF. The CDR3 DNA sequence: TGCAGTGCGCTTGGGACAGTAAGAACCGGGGAGCTGTTTTTT.

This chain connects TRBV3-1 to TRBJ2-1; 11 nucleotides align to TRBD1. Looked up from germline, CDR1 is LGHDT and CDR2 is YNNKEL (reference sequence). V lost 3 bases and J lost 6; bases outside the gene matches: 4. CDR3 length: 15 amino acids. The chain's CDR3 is CASSHSDRGLNEQFF. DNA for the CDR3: TGTGCCAGCAGCCACTCGGACAGGGGGCTCAATGAGCAGTTCTTC.

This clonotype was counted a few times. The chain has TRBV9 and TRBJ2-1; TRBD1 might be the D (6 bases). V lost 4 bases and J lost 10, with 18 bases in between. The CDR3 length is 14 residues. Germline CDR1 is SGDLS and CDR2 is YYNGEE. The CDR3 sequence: CASSPREGVWEQFF. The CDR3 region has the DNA TGTGCCAGCAGCCCGCGTGAGGGGGTCTGGGAGCAGTTCTTC.

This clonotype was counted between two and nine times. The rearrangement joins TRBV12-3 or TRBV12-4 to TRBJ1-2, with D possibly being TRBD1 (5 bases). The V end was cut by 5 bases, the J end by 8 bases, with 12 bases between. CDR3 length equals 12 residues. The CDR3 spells CASSPRAHGYTF. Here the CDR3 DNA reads TGTGCCAGCAGTCCCAGGGCTCACGGCTACACCTTC.

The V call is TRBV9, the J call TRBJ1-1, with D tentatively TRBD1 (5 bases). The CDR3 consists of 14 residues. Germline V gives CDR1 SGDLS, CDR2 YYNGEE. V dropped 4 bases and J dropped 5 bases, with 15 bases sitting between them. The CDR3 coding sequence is TGTGCCAGCAGCCCCACCGGGACTTGGACTGAAGCTTTCTTT. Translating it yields CASSPTGTWTEAFF.

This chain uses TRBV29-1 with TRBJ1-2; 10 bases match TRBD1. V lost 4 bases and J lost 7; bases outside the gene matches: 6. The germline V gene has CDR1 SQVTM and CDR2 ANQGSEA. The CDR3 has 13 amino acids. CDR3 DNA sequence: TGCAGCGTTGGAGACAGGGGGCTCGGTGGCTACACCTTC. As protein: CSVGDRGLGGYTF.

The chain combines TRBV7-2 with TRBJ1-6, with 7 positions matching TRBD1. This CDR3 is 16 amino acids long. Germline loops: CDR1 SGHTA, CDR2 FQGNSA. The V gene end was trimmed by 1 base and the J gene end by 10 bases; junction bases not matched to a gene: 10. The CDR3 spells CASSLGEGARESPLHF. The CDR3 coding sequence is TGTGCCAGCAGCTTAGGAGAGGGGGCGAGGGAATCACCCCTCCACTTT.

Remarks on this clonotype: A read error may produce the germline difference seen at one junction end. CDR3 region: CASSQGLLASF. The CDR3 DNA sequence: TGTGCCAGCAGCCAGGGCCTACTAGCGTCTTTT. The rearrangement joins TRBV7-2 to TRBJ2-3, with TRBD2 matching over 7 bases. Germline V gene sequence: CDR1 SGHTA, CDR2 FQGNSA. The CDR3 spans 11 residues.

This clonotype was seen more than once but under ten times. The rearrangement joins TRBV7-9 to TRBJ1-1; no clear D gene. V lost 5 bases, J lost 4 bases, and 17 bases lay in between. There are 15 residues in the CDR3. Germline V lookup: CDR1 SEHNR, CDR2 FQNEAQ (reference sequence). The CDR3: CASSTEFIGFTEAFF. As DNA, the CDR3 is TGTGCCAGCAGCACCGAGTTCATAGGGTTCACTGAAGCTTTCTTT.

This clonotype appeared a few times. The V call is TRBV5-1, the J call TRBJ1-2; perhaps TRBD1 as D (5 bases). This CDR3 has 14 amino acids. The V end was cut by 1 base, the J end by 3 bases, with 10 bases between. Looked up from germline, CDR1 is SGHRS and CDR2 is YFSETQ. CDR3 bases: TGCGCCAGCAGCTTGCCCAGGGAAGACTATGGCTACACCTTC. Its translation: CASSLPREDYGYTF.

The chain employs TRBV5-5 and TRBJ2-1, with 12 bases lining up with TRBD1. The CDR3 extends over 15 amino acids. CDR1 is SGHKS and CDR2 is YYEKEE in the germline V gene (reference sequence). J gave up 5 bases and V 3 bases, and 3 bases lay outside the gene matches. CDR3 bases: TGTGCCAGCAGCTCCGGGACAGGGGGCCACAATGAGCAGTTCTTC. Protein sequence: CASSSGTGGHNEQFF.

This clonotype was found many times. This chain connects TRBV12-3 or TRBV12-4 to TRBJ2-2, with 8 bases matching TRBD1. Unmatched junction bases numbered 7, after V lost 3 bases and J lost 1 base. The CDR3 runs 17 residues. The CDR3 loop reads CASSFWAGTGNTGELFF. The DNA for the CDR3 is TGTGCCAGCAGTTTTTGGGCCGGGACAGGGAACACCGGGGAGCTGTTTTTT.

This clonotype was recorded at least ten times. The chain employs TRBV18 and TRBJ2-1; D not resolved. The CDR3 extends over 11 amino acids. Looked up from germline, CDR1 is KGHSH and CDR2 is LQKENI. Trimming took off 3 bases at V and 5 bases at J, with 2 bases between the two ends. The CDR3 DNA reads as TGTGCCAGCTCACCCCACAATGAGCAGTTCTTC. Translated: CASSPHNEQFF. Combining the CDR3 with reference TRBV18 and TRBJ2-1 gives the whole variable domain NAGVMQNPRHLVRRRGQEARLRCSPMKGHSHVYWYRQLPEEGLKFMVYLQKENIIDESGMPKERFSAEFPKEGPSILRIQQVVRGDSAAYFCASSPHNEQFFGPGTRLTVL.

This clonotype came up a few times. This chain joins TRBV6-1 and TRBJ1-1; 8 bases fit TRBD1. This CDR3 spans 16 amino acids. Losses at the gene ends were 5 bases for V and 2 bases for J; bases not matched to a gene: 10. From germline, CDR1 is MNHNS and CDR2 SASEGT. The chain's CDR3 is CASSPTSTGVNTEAFF. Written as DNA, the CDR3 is TGTGCCAGCAGTCCTACATCGACAGGGGTTAACACTGAAGCTTTCTTT.